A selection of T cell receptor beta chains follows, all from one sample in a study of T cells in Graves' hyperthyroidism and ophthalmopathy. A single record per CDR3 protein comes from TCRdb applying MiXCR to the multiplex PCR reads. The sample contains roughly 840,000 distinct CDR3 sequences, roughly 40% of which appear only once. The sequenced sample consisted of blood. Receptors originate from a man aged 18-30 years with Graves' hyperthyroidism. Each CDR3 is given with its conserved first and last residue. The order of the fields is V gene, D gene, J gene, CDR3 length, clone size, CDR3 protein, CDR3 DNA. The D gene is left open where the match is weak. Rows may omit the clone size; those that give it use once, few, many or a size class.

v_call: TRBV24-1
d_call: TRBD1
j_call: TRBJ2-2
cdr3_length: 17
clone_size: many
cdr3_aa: CATSDLTGGVGAGELFF
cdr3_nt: TGTGCCACCAGTGATCTCACAGGGGGAGTTGGAGCCGGGGAGCTGTTTTTT

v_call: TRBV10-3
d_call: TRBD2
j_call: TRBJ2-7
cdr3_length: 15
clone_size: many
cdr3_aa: CAISGRGGPEDEQYF
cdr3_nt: TGTGCCATCAGTGGGCGGGGGGGCCCTGAGGACGAGCAGTACTTC

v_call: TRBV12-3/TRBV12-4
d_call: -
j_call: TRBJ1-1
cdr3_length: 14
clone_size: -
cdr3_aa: CASTPQGGRAEAFF
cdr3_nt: TGTGCCAGCACCCCACAGGGAGGGAGGGCTGAAGCTTTCTTT

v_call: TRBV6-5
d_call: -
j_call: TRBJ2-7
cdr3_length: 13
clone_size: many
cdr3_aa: CASGDRSSYEQYF
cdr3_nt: TGTGCCAGCGGAGACAGGAGCTCCTACGAGCAGTACTTC

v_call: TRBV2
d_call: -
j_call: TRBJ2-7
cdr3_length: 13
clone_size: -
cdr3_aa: CASRPGRAYEQYF
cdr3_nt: TGTGCCAGCAGACCGGGAAGGGCCTACGAGCAGTACTTC

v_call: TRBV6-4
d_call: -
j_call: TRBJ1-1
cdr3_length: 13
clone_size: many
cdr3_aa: CASSGGENTEAFF
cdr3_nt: TGTGCCAGCAGCGGGGGCGAGAACACTGAAGCTTTCTTT

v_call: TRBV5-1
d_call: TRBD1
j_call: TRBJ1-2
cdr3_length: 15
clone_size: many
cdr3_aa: CASRDRGPRNYGYTF
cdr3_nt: TGCGCCAGCCGGGACAGGGGACCTCGCAACTATGGCTACACCTTC

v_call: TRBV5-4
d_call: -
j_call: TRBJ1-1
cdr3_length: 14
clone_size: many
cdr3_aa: CASSLASANTEAFF
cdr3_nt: TGTGCCAGCAGCTTGGCCTCAGCGAACACTGAAGCTTTCTTT

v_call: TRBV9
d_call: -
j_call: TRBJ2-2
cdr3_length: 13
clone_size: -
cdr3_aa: CASSVFTTGELFF
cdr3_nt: TGTGCCAGCAGCGTATTCACCACCGGGGAGCTGTTTTTT

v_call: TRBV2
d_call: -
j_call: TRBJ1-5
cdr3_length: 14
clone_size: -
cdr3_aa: CASSFSGSGQPQHF
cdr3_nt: TGTGCCAGCAGTTTTTCGGGGTCGGGGCAGCCCCAGCATTTT

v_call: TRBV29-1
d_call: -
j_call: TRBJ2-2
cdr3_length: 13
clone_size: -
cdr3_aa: CSVAAVTSYELFF
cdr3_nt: TGCAGCGTTGCGGCGGTAACATCCTACGAGCTGTTTTTT

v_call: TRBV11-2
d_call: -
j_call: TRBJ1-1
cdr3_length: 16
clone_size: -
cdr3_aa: CASSLAGHGLNTEAFF
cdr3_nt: TGTGCCAGCAGCTTAGCGGGACACGGCTTGAACACTGAAGCTTTCTTT

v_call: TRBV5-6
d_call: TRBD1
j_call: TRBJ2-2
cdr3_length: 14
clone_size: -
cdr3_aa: CASSADRGRAELFF
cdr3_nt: TGTGCCAGCAGCGCGGACAGGGGGAGAGCGGAGCTGTTTTTT

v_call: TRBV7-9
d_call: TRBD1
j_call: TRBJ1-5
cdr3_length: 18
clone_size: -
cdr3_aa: CASSLAFKGAPVDQPQHF
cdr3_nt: TGTGCCAGCAGCTTAGCCTTCAAGGGGGCCCCCGTCGATCAGCCCCAGCATTTT

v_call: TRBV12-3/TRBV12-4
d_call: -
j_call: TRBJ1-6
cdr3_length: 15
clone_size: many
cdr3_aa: CASSDFRGLNSPLHF
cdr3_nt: -

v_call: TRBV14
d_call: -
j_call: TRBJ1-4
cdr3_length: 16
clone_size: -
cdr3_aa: CASISHNFATNEKLFF
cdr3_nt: TGTGCCAGCATCTCGCACAATTTTGCAACTAATGAAAAACTGTTTTTT

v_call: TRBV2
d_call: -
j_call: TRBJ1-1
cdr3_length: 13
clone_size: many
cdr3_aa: CASRSTGDTEAFF
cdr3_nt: TGTGCCAGCCGCTCCACTGGGGACACTGAAGCTTTCTTT

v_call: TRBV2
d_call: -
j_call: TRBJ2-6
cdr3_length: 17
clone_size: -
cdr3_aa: CATTQDDSFTGANVLTF
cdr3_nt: TGTGCCACCACCCAAGATGACAGCTTCACTGGGGCCAACGTCCTGACTTTC

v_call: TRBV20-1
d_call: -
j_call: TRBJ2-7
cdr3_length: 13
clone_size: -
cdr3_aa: CSALNQGLGEQYF
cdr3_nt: TGCAGTGCCCTTAACCAGGGACTGGGCGAGCAGTACTTC